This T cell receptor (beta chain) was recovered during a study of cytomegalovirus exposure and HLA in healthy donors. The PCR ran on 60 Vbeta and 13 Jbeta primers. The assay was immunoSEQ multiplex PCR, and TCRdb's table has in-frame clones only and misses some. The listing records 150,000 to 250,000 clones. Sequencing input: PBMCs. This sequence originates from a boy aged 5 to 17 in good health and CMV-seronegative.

The CDR3 sequence: CASSFTGQGVNTIYF. The DNA for the CDR3 is TGTGCCAGCAGCTTCACAGGACAAGGGGTAAACACCATATATTTT. The chain couples TRBV7-9 to TRBJ1-3; D may be TRBD1 (5 bases). The V gene lost 3 bases and the J gene lost 6 bases, with 15 bases spanning the gap. Germline V gene sequence: CDR1 SEHNR, CDR2 FQNEAQ (reference sequence). The CDR3 length is 15 residues. The full variable domain, in which reference TRBV7-9 and TRBJ1-3 provide the parts outside the CDR3, is DTGVSQNPRHKITKRGQNVTFRCDPISEHNRLYWYRQTLGQGPEFLTYFQNEAQLEKSRLLSDRFSAERPKGSFSTLEIQRTEQGDSAMYLCASSFTGQGVNTIYFGEGSWLTVV.